This record concerns one T cell receptor (beta chain) sequence. Its antigen remains unknown. This sample is drawn from a study of response to subunit inactivated influenza vaccine. Points from the study as a whole: Each seasonal influenza vaccination recruits few new T cells, the authors suggested.

TCRdb passed the RT-PCR reads through MiXCR, listing each CDR3 protein once. Of 860,000 or so distinct CDR3 sequences detected, 21% appear once; the ten largest clones hold 10%. The clonotype originates from a man aged 50 or older who received an inactivated influenza vaccine. The source was PBMCs from blood, collected 4 to 6 days after vaccination.

The CDR3 region has the DNA TGCGCCAGCAGCCAGGGGAGTTCGGACAATGAGCAGTTCTTC. Its protein product is CASSQGSSDNEQFF. The chain links TRBV4-3 to TRBJ2-1, with D possibly TRBD2 on 5 matching bases. The germline V gene encodes CDR1 LGHNA and CDR2 YSLEER. Trimming took off 3 bases at V and 5 bases at J, with 11 bases between the two ends. This CDR3 contains 14 residues.